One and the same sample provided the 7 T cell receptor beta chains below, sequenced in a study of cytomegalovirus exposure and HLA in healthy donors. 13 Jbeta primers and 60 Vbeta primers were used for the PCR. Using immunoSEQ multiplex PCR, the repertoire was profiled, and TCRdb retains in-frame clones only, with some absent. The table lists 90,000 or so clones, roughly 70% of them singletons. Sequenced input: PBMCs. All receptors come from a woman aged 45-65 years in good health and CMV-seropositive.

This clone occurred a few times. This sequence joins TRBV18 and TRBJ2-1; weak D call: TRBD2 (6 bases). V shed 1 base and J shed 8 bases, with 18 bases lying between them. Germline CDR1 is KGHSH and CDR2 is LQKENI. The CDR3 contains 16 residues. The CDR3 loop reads CASSPLQSYRRDEQFF. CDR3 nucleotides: TGTGCCAGCTCACCACTTCAGAGCTACAGGAGGGATGAGCAGTTCTTC.

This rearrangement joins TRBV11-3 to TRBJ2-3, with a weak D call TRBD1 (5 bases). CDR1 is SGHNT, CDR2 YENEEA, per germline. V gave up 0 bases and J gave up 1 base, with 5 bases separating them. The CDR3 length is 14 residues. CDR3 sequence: CASSLEGGTDTQYF. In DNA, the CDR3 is TGTGCCAGCAGCTTAGAAGGGGGCACAGATACGCAGTATTTT.

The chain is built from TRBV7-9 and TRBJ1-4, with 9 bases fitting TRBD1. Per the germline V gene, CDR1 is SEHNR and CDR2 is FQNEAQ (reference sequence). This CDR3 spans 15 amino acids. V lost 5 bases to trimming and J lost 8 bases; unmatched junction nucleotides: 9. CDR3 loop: CASSARDRVEEKLFF. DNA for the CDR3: TGTGCCAGCAGCGCCAGGGACAGGGTGGAGGAAAAACTGTTTTTT.

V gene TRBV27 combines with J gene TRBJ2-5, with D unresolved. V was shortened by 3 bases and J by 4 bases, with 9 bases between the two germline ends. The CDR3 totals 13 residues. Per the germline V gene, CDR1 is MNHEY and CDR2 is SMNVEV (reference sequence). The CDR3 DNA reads TGTGCCAGCAGTTTCCTGTCCCCAGAGACCCAGTACTTC. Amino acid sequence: CASSFLSPETQYF.

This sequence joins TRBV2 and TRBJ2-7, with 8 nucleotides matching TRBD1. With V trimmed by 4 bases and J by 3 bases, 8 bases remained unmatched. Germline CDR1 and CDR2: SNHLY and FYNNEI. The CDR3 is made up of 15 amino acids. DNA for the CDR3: TGTGCCAGCAGTGTCGACAGGGGAAACGGCTACGAGCAGTACTTC. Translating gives CASSVDRGNGYEQYF. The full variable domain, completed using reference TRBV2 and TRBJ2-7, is EPEVTQTPSHQVTQMGQEVILRCVPISNHLYFYWYRQILGQKVEFLVSFYNNEISEKSEIFDDQFSVERPDGSNFTLKIRSTKLEDSAMYFCASSVDRGNGYEQYFGPGTRLTVT.

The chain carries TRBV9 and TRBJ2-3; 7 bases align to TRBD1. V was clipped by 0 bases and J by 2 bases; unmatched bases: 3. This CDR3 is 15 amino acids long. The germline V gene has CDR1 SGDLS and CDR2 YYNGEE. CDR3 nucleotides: TGTGCCAGCAGCGTAGGGGACAGCTTCACAGATACGCAGTATTTT. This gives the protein CASSVGDSFTDTQYF.

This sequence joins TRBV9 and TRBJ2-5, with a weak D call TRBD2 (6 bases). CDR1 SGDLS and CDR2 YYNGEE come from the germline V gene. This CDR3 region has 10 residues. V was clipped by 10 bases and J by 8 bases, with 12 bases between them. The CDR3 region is CAAGEETQYF. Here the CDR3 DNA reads TGTGCCGCTGGGGAGGAAACCCAGTACTTC.